This T cell receptor beta chain is from a study of cytomegalovirus exposure and HLA in healthy donors. Study-level background: The same platform was used for the 130 or so validation repertoires as for the 666 first-cohort repertoires, as reported in a later analysis.

Profiling relied on immunoSEQ multiplex PCR, and the TCRdb table lists in-frame clones only, not all of them. The table has 120,000 to 150,000 clones, approximately 84% seen once; the top ten hold roughly 1.4%. Separation from the roughly 670-subject first cohort characterized the 120-subject validation cohort, to which the donors belonged. Overall study findings and caveats: Both high specificity and high sensitivity reportedly marked the classifier's diagnosis of cytomegalovirus status. The study put 150 or so TCR beta chains on its list as cytomegalovirus-associated.

A word on this clone: Its target is unknown. Other DNA sequences within the sample encode an identical CDR3.

This receptor was obtained from a woman in her twenties or thirties in good health and CMV-seronegative. Sequencing input: PBMCs.

The CDR3 bases are TGTGCCAGCAGCTTAGATAGCGGTAACTATGGCTACACCTTC. Translated: CASSLDSGNYGYTF. The J gene is TRBJ1-2, the V gene TRBV7-2; D call uncertain. The CDR3 has 14 amino acids. Germline CDR1 is SGHTA and CDR2 is FQGNSA. V was shortened by 1 base and J by 1 base, with 7 bases between the two germline ends.